A selection of T cell receptor beta chains follows, all from one sample in a study of blood T cell repertoires in COVID-19. Measured with immunoSEQ multiplex PCR; TCRdb has only the in-frame clones, and not every one. The table includes about 240,000 clones, about 89% detected once. Sequenced input: PBMCs or T cells enriched from blood (not recorded which). Receptor source: a woman in her 30s who had recovered from COVID-19. Each CDR3 is given with its conserved first and last residue. D genes are given only for firm matches. Size is stated for part of the rows, as once, few or many counts, or as a class when the clone is expanded.

clone_size	d_call	cdr3_length	v_call	j_call	cdr3_aa	cdr3_nt
once	TRBD2	15	TRBV27	TRBJ2-1	CASSLIAGGYNEQFF	TGTGCCAGCAGTTTAATAGCGGGAGGGTACAATGAGCAGTTCTTC
.	TRBD1	15	TRBV28	TRBJ1-2	CASRPGGMGDYGYTF	TGTGCCAGCAGACCAGGGGGCATGGGTGACTATGGCTACACCTTC
once	TRBD2	16	TRBV28	TRBJ2-2	CASSLFGRGNTGELFF	TGTGCCAGCAGTTTATTCGGGAGGGGGAACACCGGGGAGCTGTTTTTT
.	TRBD1	14	TRBV30	TRBJ2-5	CAWRWTGGRETQYF	TGTGCCTGGCGGTGGACAGGGGGCAGGGAGACCCAGTACTTC
.	.	14	TRBV13	TRBJ1-2	CASSLGQGAYGYTF	TGTGCCAGCAGCTTAGGGCAGGGCGCCTATGGCTACACCTTC
.	TRBD1	15	TRBV28	TRBJ1-2	CASSPGQGMSYGYTF	TGTGCCAGCAGTCCGGGACAGGGGATGAGCTATGGCTACACCTTC
.	.	13	TRBV19	TRBJ1-2	CASMRRQGGGYTF	TGTGCCAGTATGAGACGGCAGGGAGGTGGCTACACCTTC
.	.	14	TRBV28	TRBJ1-2	CASSLGQPNYGYTF	TGTGCCAGCAGTTTAGGGCAACCCAACTATGGCTACACCTTC
.	TRBD2	15	TRBV11-1	TRBJ2-5	CASSLTSGGQETQYF	TGTGCCAGCAGCTTGACTAGCGGGGGCCAAGAGACCCAGTACTTC
.	TRBD1	13	TRBV10-3	TRBJ1-4	CAVRQGINEKLFF	TGTGCCGTACGACAGGGGATTAACGAAAAACTGTTTTTT
.	.	17	TRBV21-1	TRBJ1-5	CASSKRDTSYSNQPQHF	TGTGCCAGCAGCAAACGGGACACAAGCTATAGCAATCAGCCCCAGCATTTT
.	.	14	TRBV7-8	TRBJ1-1	CASSSAHRNTEAFF	TGTGCCAGCAGCTCAGCCCATAGGAACACTGAAGCTTTCTTT
.	TRBD1	14	TRBV19	TRBJ1-1	CASKRQGAVTEAFF	TGTGCCAGTAAGAGACAGGGGGCGGTCACTGAAGCTTTCTTT
.	TRBD1	14	TRBV6-2/TRBV6-3	TRBJ1-2	CASSHPGQVGGYTF	TGTGCCAGCAGTCACCCCGGACAGGTCGGTGGCTACACCTTC
.	.	12	TRBV18	TRBJ1-1	CASSARTAEAFF	TGTGCCAGCTCCGCGAGGACAGCTGAAGCTTTCTTT
few	.	15	TRBV5-8	TRBJ2-7	CASSLFTSYTYEQYF	TGTGCCAGCAGCTTGTTTACTAGCTACACCTACGAGCAGTACTTC
.	.	14	TRBV7-8	TRBJ1-1	CASSFQGVGTEAFF	TGTGCCAGCAGCTTCCAGGGCGTGGGAACTGAAGCTTTCTTT
.	.	15	TRBV27	TRBJ2-1	CASSYSGNSYNEQFF	TGTGCCAGCAGTTATAGCGGAAACTCCTACAATGAGCAGTTCTTC
few	TRBD1	14	TRBV5-5	TRBJ1-4	CASSPQGLLEKLFF	TGTGCCAGCAGCCCACAGGGGCTTCTTGAAAAACTGTTTTTT
.	TRBD2	14	TRBV28	TRBJ2-1	CASSLGLVRNEQFF	TGTGCCAGCAGTTTGGGACTAGTGAGGAATGAGCAGTTCTTC
.	.	14	TRBV19	TRBJ1-5	CASTDRYGNQPQHF	TGTGCCAGTACCGATCGGTATGGCAATCAGCCCCAGCATTTT
.	TRBD1	13	TRBV7-2	TRBJ1-2	CASRRGRGYGYTF	TGTGCCAGCAGGCGGGGCAGGGGGTATGGCTACACCTTC
.	TRBD1	14	TRBV27	TRBJ2-1	CASSRTGEGNEQFF	TGTGCCAGCAGCAGGACAGGGGAAGGGAATGAGCAGTTCTTC
.	TRBD1	12	TRBV28	TRBJ1-1	CASSRQGASAFF	TGTGCCAGCAGTCGACAGGGGGCTAGTGCTTTCTTT
.	.	13	TRBV20-1	TRBJ1-6	CSASTSGNSPLHF	TGCAGTGCTAGTACGTCAGGGAATTCACCCCTCCACTTT
.	.	15	TRBV11-3	TRBJ2-1	CASSLVGSSYNEQFF	TGTGCCAGCAGCTTGGTCGGGAGCTCCTACAATGAGCAGTTCTTC
few	.	11	TRBV19	TRBJ1-1	CASIGGREAFF	TGTGCCAGTATAGGGGGTCGGGAAGCTTTCTTT
once	.	16	TRBV19	TRBJ1-5	CASSNPRGWGNQPQHF	TGTGCCAGTAGTAACCCCAGGGGTTGGGGCAATCAGCCCCAGCATTTT
.	.	13	TRBV13	TRBJ2-1	CASSFGSYNEQFF	TGTGCCAGCAGCTTCGGTTCGTACAATGAGCAGTTCTTC
.	.	17	TRBV7-2	TRBJ2-1	CASSFRRRGNFYNEQFF	TGTGCCAGCAGCTTTCGTCGACGGGGGAACTTTTACAATGAGCAGTTCTTC
.	.	12	TRBV13	TRBJ1-2	CASSLAGDGYTF	TGTGCCAGCAGCTTAGCAGGGGATGGCTACACCTTC
.	TRBD2	15	TRBV7-2	TRBJ2-3	CASSRSGRGTDTQYF	TGTGCCAGCAGCCGTAGCGGGAGAGGTACAGATACGCAGTATTTT
.	.	18	TRBV4-1	TRBJ2-7	CASSQGFVAGILTYEQYF	TGCGCCAGCAGCCAGGGTTTCGTGGCGGGGATACTAACCTACGAGCAGTACTTC
few	.	14	TRBV28	TRBJ1-1	CASSHSTVRAEAFF	TGTGCCAGCAGCCACTCAACCGTTCGCGCTGAAGCTTTCTTT
.	.	16	TRBV6-5	TRBJ2-5	CASSYSSRAGDQTQYF	TGTGCCAGCAGTTACTCGAGTAGGGCAGGGGACCAGACCCAGTACTTC
.	.	15	TRBV27	TRBJ1-3	CASSLGGLGGNTIYF	TGTGCCAGCAGTTTGGGGGGGCTGGGTGGAAACACCATATATTTT
.	.	15	TRBV5-6	TRBJ1-6	CASSLDFSYNSPLHF	TGTGCCAGCAGCTTGGACTTCTCCTATAATTCACCCCTCCACTTT
.	.	16	TRBV28	TRBJ1-6	CASIGRGHLYNSPLHF	TGTGCCAGCATTGGTAGGGGACACCTCTATAATTCACCCCTCCACTTT
many	.	14	TRBV5-1	TRBJ2-3	CASSSRELRDTQYF	TGCGCCAGCTCCTCCCGGGAGCTTAGAGATACGCAGTATTTT
once	.	10	TRBV19	TRBJ1-2	CARPRGDYTF	TGTGCCAGACCCAGGGGCGACTACACCTTC
.	.	13	TRBV28	TRBJ1-2	CASSLYRSYGYTF	TGTGCCAGCAGTTTGTACAGATCCTATGGCTACACCTTC
.	TRBD2	18	TRBV5-1	TRBJ2-2	CASSLGASGRPRGGELFF	TGCGCCAGCAGCCTAGGAGCTAGCGGGAGACCCAGGGGCGGGGAGCTGTTTTTT
.	.	16	TRBV19	TRBJ2-1	CASSPSPLAIGNEQFF	TGTGCCAGTAGTCCATCCCCGCTAGCGATCGGAAATGAGCAGTTCTTC
once	.	14	TRBV4-3	TRBJ1-5	CASSPGTENQPQHF	TGCGCCAGCAGCCCGGGGACTGAAAATCAGCCCCAGCATTTT
.	.	16	TRBV4-1	TRBJ1-6	CASSRDPTADGSPLHF	TGCGCCAGCAGCCGAGACCCTACGGCTGACGGGTCACCCCTCCACTTT
.	.	16	TRBV4-2	TRBJ2-6	CASSQGQISGANVLTF	TGTGCCAGCAGCCAAGGGCAAATCTCTGGGGCCAACGTCCTGACTTTC
once	.	15	TRBV4-3	TRBJ1-2	CASSPRLGGYGGYTF	TGCGCCAGCAGCCCACGTCTGGGGGGTTACGGTGGCTACACCTTC
.	TRBD1	17	TRBV5-1	TRBJ1-1	CASSLAVTGGLLPEAFF	TGCGCCAGCAGCTTGGCGGTAACAGGGGGCCTACTACCTGAAGCTTTCTTT
.	TRBD1	17	TRBV6-2/TRBV6-3	TRBJ2-5	CASSYSPPDRGQETQYF	TGTGCCAGCAGTTACTCCCCCCCTGACAGGGGGCAAGAGACCCAGTACTTC
.	TRBD2	15	TRBV4-2	TRBJ2-5	CASSQDPSGLETQYF	TGTGCCAGCAGCCAAGATCCTAGCGGCTTGGAGACCCAGTACTTC